Listed below are T cell receptor beta chains from one sample, sequenced in a study of HIV-infected patients and healthy controls. TCRdb itself ran the 5' RACE reads through MiXCR, one entry per CDR3 protein. This table holds 11,000 or so distinct CDR3 sequences, 5% to 5.5% found once. The sequenced sample consisted of blood. Receptor source: an adult in good health. Each CDR3 is given with its conserved first and last residue. The D gene is left open where the match is weak. Where a row states a size, it is once, few, many or the class of an expanded clone; other rows omit it.

D gene,J gene,V gene,clone size,CDR3 DNA,CDR3 protein
TRBD1,TRBJ1-5,TRBV5-5,medium-sized,TGTGCCAGCAGCTTGGAGGGGGCTAGCAATCAGCCCCAGCATTTT,CASSLEGASNQPQHF
.,TRBJ1-6,TRBV4-2,few,TGTGCCAGCAGCCAAGAGGGCTGGGAGGGGGGGGCCCTCCACTTT,CASSQEGWEGGALHF
.,TRBJ2-7,TRBV18,.,TGTGCCAGCTCACCACTAACAGGGAGGTACGAGCAGTACTTC,CASSPLTGRYEQYF
.,TRBJ2-3,TRBV6-6,few,TGTGCCAGCAGTTCAGGACAGTCCCTAACCAAAGATACGCAGTATTTT,CASSSGQSLTKDTQYF
.,TRBJ1-2,TRBV12-3/TRBV12-4,medium-sized,TGTGCCAGCAGTTCAGATCGCTATGGCTACACCTTC,CASSSDRYGYTF
.,TRBJ1-5,TRBV19,.,TGTGCCACCTCGGAAAGGGACCTCAATCAGCCCCAGCATTTT,CATSERDLNQPQHF
TRBD2,TRBJ2-2,TRBV7-8,many,TGTGCCAGCAGCGCCGGACTAGGAAACACCGGGGAGCTGTTTTTT,CASSAGLGNTGELFF
.,TRBJ2-2,TRBV3-1,many,TGTGCCAGCAGCCAAGAAGATTCCGGGGAGCTGTTTTTT,CASSQEDSGELFF
.,TRBJ1-5,TRBV14,medium-sized,TGTGCCAGCAGCCAAGATTATCATCAGCCCCAGCATTTT,CASSQDYHQPQHF
TRBD1,TRBJ1-1,TRBV6-5,medium-sized,TGTGCCAGCAGAGCTGACAGGGGGGGCACTGAAGCTTTCTTT,CASRADRGGTEAFF
.,TRBJ1-4,TRBV28,few,TGTGCCAGCAGTGCGTCCTTAAATGAAAAACTGTTTTTT,CASSASLNEKLFF
.,TRBJ2-7,TRBV3-1,many,TGTGCCAGCAGCCATCTGGGGTCCTACGAGCAGTACTTC,CASSHLGSYEQYF
.,TRBJ1-2,TRBV2,many,TGTGCCAGCAGTGAAGGGACAGTCTATGGCTACACCTTC,CASSEGTVYGYTF
.,TRBJ2-1,TRBV5-1,medium-sized,TGCGCCAGCAGCTTGGAAAACTCCTACAATGAGCAGTTCTTC,CASSLENSYNEQFF
.,TRBJ1-5,TRBV12-1,medium-sized,TGTGCCAGCAGCTTGGGACAGCTCGACCTCAATCAGCCCCAGCATTTT,CASSLGQLDLNQPQHF
TRBD1,TRBJ1-1,TRBV29-1,medium-sized,TGCAGCGGGGTAAGACAGGGGAACACTGAAGCTTTCTTT,CSGVRQGNTEAFF
.,TRBJ1-1,TRBV27,medium-sized,TGTGCCAGCAGTTTTTTTGGTGAAGCTTTCTTT,CASSFFGEAFF
TRBD1,TRBJ2-2,TRBV5-6,.,TGTGCCAGCAGCCTCGGAGGGACAGGGCGCACCGGGGAGCTGTTTTTT,CASSLGGTGRTGELFF
.,TRBJ2-1,TRBV7-2,many,TGTGCCAGCAGCCCGACGGGCCTTGGGGGCCGGGAGCAGTTCTTC,CASSPTGLGGREQFF
.,TRBJ1-5,TRBV2,.,TGTGCCAGCAGTCGGGAGCACAATCAGCCCCAGCATTTT,CASSREHNQPQHF
.,TRBJ2-3,TRBV3-1,medium-sized,TGTGCCAGCAGCCAAGACTACGGGCGCACAGATACGCAGTATTTT,CASSQDYGRTDTQYF
TRBD2,TRBJ2-7,TRBV6-1,medium-sized,TGTGCCAGTCTGCTGGTTTCGGGGGGGCCTTACGAGCAGTACTTC,CASLLVSGGPYEQYF
TRBD1,TRBJ2-3,TRBV12-3/TRBV12-4,many,TGTGCCAGCAGCCGAACAGGACAGGGCTCCACAGATACGCAGTATTTT,CASSRTGQGSTDTQYF
.,TRBJ1-1,TRBV5-1,medium-sized,TGCGCCAGCAGGCTACAGACGAACACTGAAGCTTTCTTT,CASRLQTNTEAFF
TRBD1,TRBJ2-5,TRBV20-1,many,TGCAGTGCTAGACCACAGGGGTCCCGTCAAGAGACCCAGTACTTC,CSARPQGSRQETQYF
TRBD1,TRBJ2-1,TRBV20-1,.,TGCAGTGCTAACAATAACAGGGGGTCCTACAATGAGCAGTTCTTC,CSANNNRGSYNEQFF
.,TRBJ1-1,TRBV28,medium-sized,TGTGCCAGCAGTTCCCGGGCTCTTTCCGGAGCTTTCTTT,CASSSRALSGAFF
.,TRBJ2-1,TRBV4-2,many,TGTGCCAGCAGCCAAGGCCCGGGTGCCACCTACAATGAGCAGTTCTTC,CASSQGPGATYNEQFF
.,TRBJ1-2,TRBV14,many,TGTGCCAGCAGCCAAGTGGTGCCAATACAACCAAACTATGGCTACACCTTC,CASSQVVPIQPNYGYTF
.,TRBJ2-1,TRBV20-1,many,TGCAGTGCTCCCAATGCGGGGACCTTCAACAATGAGCAGTTCTTC,CSAPNAGTFNNEQFF
.,TRBJ2-5,TRBV2,many,TGTGCCAGCAGTGAAGAGCAAGGGGGACAAGAGACCCAGTACTTC,CASSEEQGGQETQYF
.,TRBJ2-7,TRBV20-1,.,TGCAGTGCCCTCAGCTCCTACGAGCAGTACTTC,CSALSSYEQYF
.,TRBJ2-1,TRBV5-1,many,TGCGCCAGCAGCCTCCAGACGAATGAGCAGTTCTTC,CASSLQTNEQFF
TRBD1,TRBJ2-7,TRBV12-3/TRBV12-4,many,TGTGCCAGCACCCAGGGGGAATCCTACGAGCAGTACTTC,CASTQGESYEQYF
TRBD1,TRBJ1-2,TRBV7-9,medium-sized,TGTGCCAGCAGACCCCGGACAGGTGGCGAGGCCGACGCTAACTATGGCTACACCTTC,CASRPRTGGEADANYGYTF
.,TRBJ1-1,TRBV6-5,medium-sized,TGTGCCAGCAGTTACCGGCGCCAGTTGAACACTGAAGCTTTCTTT,CASSYRRQLNTEAFF
.,TRBJ2-7,TRBV5-1,many,TGCGCCAGCAGCCCCACGTCCTCCTACGAGCAGTACTTC,CASSPTSSYEQYF
TRBD1,TRBJ1-1,TRBV6-5,many,TGTGCCAGCAGTTATTATACAGGGGGTGAAGCTTTCTTT,CASSYYTGGEAFF
.,TRBJ1-3,TRBV3-1,.,TGTGCCAGCAGCCAAGCGGTAGTAGGGTCCGGAAACACCATATATTTT,CASSQAVVGSGNTIYF
.,TRBJ1-1,TRBV13,medium-sized,TGTGCCAGCAGCCAAGGGCGGGGGGTGAACACTGAAGCTTTCTTT,CASSQGRGVNTEAFF
.,TRBJ2-7,TRBV12-3/TRBV12-4,many,TGTGCCAGCAGTTTAGGCGATGGGACTCCCTCCTACGAGCAGTACTTC,CASSLGDGTPSYEQYF
.,TRBJ2-1,TRBV7-9,many,TGTGCCAGCAGCTTATTCGGGGGAGTCAATGAGCAGTTCTTC,CASSLFGGVNEQFF
.,TRBJ1-5,TRBV18,.,TGTGCCAGCTCACCAACGGCAGGGGCCGATCAGCCCCAGCATTTT,CASSPTAGADQPQHF
.,TRBJ1-2,TRBV20-1,many,TGCAGTGCTAGAGACCCAATGACAGCGAACTATGGCTACACCTTC,CSARDPMTANYGYTF
.,TRBJ1-2,TRBV19,many,TGTGCCAGTAGTGCGGGCCCTATCAAGGGTGGCTACACCTTC,CASSAGPIKGGYTF
TRBD1,TRBJ1-3,TRBV18,many,TGTGCCAGCTCACGATGGACAGGGATCGGAAACACCATATATTTT,CASSRWTGIGNTIYF
TRBD2,TRBJ2-3,TRBV2,medium-sized,TGTGCCAGCCGGACTAGCGGGGGCACAGATACGCAGTATTTT,CASRTSGGTDTQYF
.,TRBJ2-7,TRBV6-5,many,TGTGCCAGCCGGGGGAAGAGCTCCTACGAGCAGTACTTC,CASRGKSSYEQYF
TRBD1,TRBJ1-4,TRBV6-5,many,TGTGCCAGCACCCCAGGGGGGAGGAAACTGTTTTTT,CASTPGGRKLFF
TRBD2,TRBJ2-4,TRBV9,medium-sized,TGTGCCAGCAGCGTAGATCGTAGCGGGGGTTTAAACATTCAGTACTTC,CASSVDRSGGLNIQYF
.,TRBJ2-3,TRBV12-3/TRBV12-4,.,TGTGCCAGCAGCCCATGGGGCGGTGACACAGATACGCAGTATTTT,CASSPWGGDTDTQYF
.,TRBJ2-7,TRBV28,medium-sized,TGTGCCAGCAGGGCCCCTGAGGCGGGTTACGAGCAGTACTTC,CASRAPEAGYEQYF
.,TRBJ2-7,TRBV7-9,few,TGTGCCAGCAGCTTAGGGGGCGGGACGGCCTACGAGCAGTACTTC,CASSLGGGTAYEQYF
.,TRBJ2-7,TRBV2,medium-sized,TGTGCCAGCAGAAAACTAGACATCTCCTACGAGCAGTACTTC,CASRKLDISYEQYF
TRBD1,TRBJ1-6,TRBV3-1,many,TGTGCCAGCAGTCAAGTCACAGGGGATCATTATTCACCCCTCCACTTT,CASSQVTGDHYSPLHF
TRBD2,TRBJ2-7,TRBV27,.,TGTGCCAGCAGTTTACTCGGGACTAGAGGGATCTACGAGCAGTACTTC,CASSLLGTRGIYEQYF
.,TRBJ1-4,TRBV6-1,medium-sized,TGTGCCAGCAGTGTGAGGGGTGAAAAACTGTTTTTT,CASSVRGEKLFF
.,TRBJ1-3,TRBV12-3/TRBV12-4,many,TGTGCCAGCAACACACGTGGGGGTGGAAACACCATATATTTT,CASNTRGGGNTIYF
TRBD1,TRBJ1-1,TRBV6-1,many,TGTGCCACCAGAACAGGGGGTTCGAACACTGAAGCTTTCTTT,CATRTGGSNTEAFF